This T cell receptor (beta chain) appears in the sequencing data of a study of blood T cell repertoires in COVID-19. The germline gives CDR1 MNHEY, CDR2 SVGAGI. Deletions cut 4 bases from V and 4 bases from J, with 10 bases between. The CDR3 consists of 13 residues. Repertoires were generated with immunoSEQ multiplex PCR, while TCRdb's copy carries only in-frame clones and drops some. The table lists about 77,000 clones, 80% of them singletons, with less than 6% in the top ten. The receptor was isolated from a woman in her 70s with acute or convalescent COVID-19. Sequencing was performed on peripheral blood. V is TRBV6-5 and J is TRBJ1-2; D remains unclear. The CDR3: CASSSGKFYGYTF. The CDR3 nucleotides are TGTGCCAGCAGTTCGGGAAAGTTCTATGGCTACACCTTC.